A single sample gave rise to the 23 T cell receptor beta chains below, sequenced in a study of a mutant IDH1 vaccine in newly diagnosed glioma. The method was immunoSEQ multiplex PCR; TCRdb's version includes in-frame clones alone and lacks a portion of them. The sample has roughly 120,000 clones, 80% seen once; the top ten hold 5% to 7%. No antigen has been assigned to these receptors. Time point described: week 11, during vaccination. One vaccine dose held 300 ug of mutant IDH1 20-mer peptide and came with topical imiquimod. The sample consisted of PBMCs, taken from a glioma patient whose treatment included an IDH1 peptide vaccine. These receptors were taken from a man aged 35-49 years with glioma.

This clone was seen once. The gene calls are TRBV7-2 and TRBJ2-3; 8 bases agree with TRBD2. CDR1 is SGHTA, CDR2 FQGNSA, per germline. Unmatched junction bases numbered 2, after V lost 3 bases and J lost 0 bases. The CDR3 runs 15 residues. CDR3 region: CASSFSGISTDTQYF. CDR3 DNA: TGTGCCAGCAGCTTTAGCGGGATTAGCACAGATACGCAGTATTTT.

The chain joins TRBV6-1 to TRBJ1-5; unclear D gene. The ends were cut back, 8 bases at V and 2 bases at J, with 10 bases in the middle. The CDR3 totals 13 residues. Germline assignment: CDR1 MNHNS and CDR2 SASEGT. This CDR3 reads CASERWGNQPQHF. The CDR3 DNA reads TGTGCCAGCGAAAGGTGGGGCAATCAGCCCCAGCATTTT.

The chain couples TRBV29-1 to TRBJ2-7; 10 bases align to TRBD2. J lost 7 bases, V lost 7 bases, and 13 bases had no gene match. The CDR3 spans 14 residues. CDR1 is SQVTM, CDR2 ANQGSEA, per germline. DNA for the CDR3: TGCAGCGCGACCCGCCTAGCGGGAGCTCGGGAGCAGTACTTC. Translating it yields CSATRLAGAREQYF.

This chain uses TRBV7-2 with TRBJ2-7; 10 nucleotides align to TRBD1. The CDR3 is 14 amino acids. CDR1 is SGHTA and CDR2 is FQGNSA in the germline V gene. The trim removed 4 bases at V and 5 bases at J, leaving 5 bases unmatched. The DNA for the CDR3 is TGTGCCAGCAGCTCGCGACAGGGGGCCGACGAGCAGTACTTC. Protein: CASSSRQGADEQYF.

The J gene is TRBJ2-2, the V gene TRBV5-1; tentative D call: TRBD1 (5 bases). Trimming stripped 2 bases from V and 7 bases from J, with 9 bases between. Germline loops: CDR1 SGHRS, CDR2 YFSETQ. The CDR3 covers 13 residues. Here the CDR3 DNA reads TGCGCCAGCAGCTTCATGACAGACGGGGAGCTGTTTTTT. This sequence encodes CASSFMTDGELFF.

This clone was seen repeatedly, ten times or more. V and J are TRBV19 and TRBJ2-1; 8 positions match TRBD2. CDR3 length: 16 residues. The germline gives CDR1 LNHDA, CDR2 SQIVND (reference sequence). Unmatched junction bases numbered 5, after V lost 3 bases and J lost 1 base. CDR3 amino acids: CASSITAGGSYNEQFF. In DNA form, the CDR3 reads TGTGCCAGTAGTATTACTGCGGGGGGTTCCTACAATGAGCAGTTCTTC.

The chain employs TRBV7-2 and TRBJ2-3, with TRBD2 matching 9 bases. Germline CDR1 and CDR2: SGHTA and FQGNSA. The CDR3 totals 16 residues. V lost 4 bases, J lost 6 bases, and 11 bases stayed unmatched. DNA for the CDR3: TGTGCCAGCAGCTACGAGGGTAGCGGGAGAGTGGATACGCAGTATTTT. Translation: CASSYEGSGRVDTQYF.

The J gene is TRBJ2-2, the V gene TRBV18, with D uncertain. The V end was cut by 4 bases, the J end by 4 bases, with 1 base between. The length of the CDR3 is 11 residues. CDR1 and CDR2 (germline): KGHSH, LQKENI. For the CDR3, the DNA is TGTGCCAGCTCACTCACCGGGGAGCTGTTTTTT. The encoded protein is CASSLTGELFF.

The sample holds one count of this clone. The chain has TRBV19 and TRBJ2-1; 11 bases match TRBD1. The junction had 2 bases not matched to a gene; V was cut back by 2 bases and J by 2 bases. Germline V gene data show CDR1 as LNHDA and CDR2 as SQIVND (reference sequence). The CDR3 totals 16 residues. CDR3 sequence reads: CASSIRGQGAYNEQFF. The CDR3 coding sequence is TGTGCCAGTAGTATAAGGGGACAGGGGGCCTACAATGAGCAGTTCTTC.

V usage is TRBV21-1 and J usage is TRBJ1-6. TRBV21-1 corresponds to a pseudogene. The CDR3 loop spans 13 amino acids. The CDR3 nucleotides are TGTGCCAGCAGCACCAGGGAGAATTCACCCCTCCACTTT. It is translated as CASSTRENSPLHF.

The V gene is TRBV28, the J gene TRBJ2-7, with D tentatively TRBD2 (5 bases). CDR1 and CDR2 (germline): MDHEN, SYDVKM. The V gene lost 4 bases and the J gene lost 6 bases, with 16 bases spanning the gap. This CDR3 has 14 residues. CDR3 coding DNA: TGTGCCAGCAGTTCTTGGCCGCGGAGCGGCGAGCAGTACTTC. Translated, it gives CASSSWPRSGEQYF.

DNA for the CDR3: TGTGCCAGCAGCCCCGGACCTACCTACGAGCAGTACTTC. It encodes CASSPGPTYEQYF. This chain joins TRBV2 and TRBJ2-7, with D unresolved. V lost 6 bases and J 2 bases, leaving 11 bases between the germline ends. Germline V gene sequence: CDR1 SNHLY, CDR2 FYNNEI. The CDR3 has 13 amino acids.

V is TRBV4-3 and J is TRBJ2-7; 9 bases agree with TRBD1. Germline CDR1 and CDR2: LGHNA and YSLEER. The J segment lost 2 bases and the V segment lost 1 base, leaving 0 bases of the junction unmatched. CDR3 length: 14 amino acids. The CDR3 region has the DNA TGCGCCAGCAGCCAAGGACAGGGGGCCTACGAGCAGTACTTC. This encodes CASSQGQGAYEQYF.

The genes are TRBV2 and TRBJ1-2; D not certain. V was cut by 6 bases and J by 2 bases, with 13 bases left in between. The V gene's germline CDR1 is SNHLY and CDR2 FYNNEI. The CDR3 is 14 amino acids. CDR3 residues: CASSPGWANYGYTF. The CDR3 nucleotides are TGTGCCAGCAGCCCGGGATGGGCAAACTATGGCTACACCTTC.

V gene TRBV7-9 combines with J gene TRBJ2-6; no reliable D call. This CDR3 is 13 amino acids long. The germline CDR1 and CDR2 sequences are SEHNR and FQNEAQ (reference sequence). The V end was cut by 11 bases, the J end by 0 bases, with 8 bases between. For the CDR3, the DNA is TGTGCCGTTAGGTTCTCTGGGGCCAACGTCCTGACTTTC. This sequence encodes CAVRFSGANVLTF.

The genes are TRBV5-5 and TRBJ1-6, with a tentative D call TRBD1 (5 bases). From germline, CDR1 is SGHKS and CDR2 YYEKEE (reference sequence). V was shortened by 8 bases and J by 4 bases, with 16 bases between the two germline ends. The CDR3 covers 15 residues. The CDR3 protein is CASKQDILYNSPLHF. CDR3 DNA: TGTGCCAGTAAACAGGACATCCTGTATAATTCACCCCTCCACTTT.

The chain employs TRBV28 and TRBJ2-6; TRBD1 is a possible D gene (5 bases). Looked up from germline, CDR1 is MDHEN and CDR2 is SYDVKM. The CDR3 contains 15 residues. Trimming cost V 6 bases and J 4 bases, with 13 bases left between them. The CDR3 spells CASSFTGRGANVLTF. The CDR3 nucleotides are TGTGCCAGCAGCTTCACAGGACGGGGGGCCAACGTCCTGACTTTC.

The V call is TRBV6-6, the J call TRBJ1-1; D ambiguous. Trimming pared 6 bases from V and 6 bases from J, leaving 8 bases between. CDR1 MNHNY and CDR2 SVGAGI come from the germline V gene (reference sequence). There are 11 residues in the CDR3. CDR3 coding DNA: TGTGCCAGCAGCTTAAGGGCTGAAGCTTTCTTT. This codes for CASSLRAEAFF.

V is TRBV7-2 and J is TRBJ1-2; the match to TRBD1 covers 9 bases. The CDR3 is 15 amino acids. The V gene's germline CDR1 is SGHTA and CDR2 FQGNSA. The junction had 8 bases not matched to a gene; V was cut back by 5 bases and J by 4 bases. The CDR3 DNA sequence: TGTGCCAGCAGCGTCTCCGGGACAGGGATCTATGGCTACACCTTC. It encodes CASSVSGTGIYGYTF.

The V and J genes are TRBV11-2 and TRBJ2-3; TRBD2 is a possible D gene (5 bases). Trimming took 1 base from V and 3 from J, leaving 11 bases between them. Germline CDR1 reads SGHAT; CDR2 reads FQNNGV. CDR3 length: 15 residues. The CDR3 is CASSLAGGGTDTQYF. CDR3 DNA: TGTGCCAGCAGCTTAGCTGGAGGTGGAACAGATACGCAGTATTTT.

This clone appeared a single time. The chain links TRBV5-4 to TRBJ1-2; 8 bases are shared with TRBD1. The CDR3 has 15 residues. Trimming took 0 bases from V and 3 from J; bases not matched to a gene: 4. Germline V CDR1 and CDR2: SGHNT, YYREEE (reference sequence). The CDR3 nucleotides read TGTGCCAGCAGCTTGGTGGACAGGGCTTACTATGGCTACACCTTC. As protein: CASSLVDRAYYGYTF. Supplemented by reference TRBV5-4 and TRBJ1-2, the full variable domain reads ETGVTQSPTHLIKTRGQQVTLRCSSQSGHNTVSWYQQALGQGPQFIFQYYREEENGRGNFPPRFSGLQFPNYSSELNVNALELDDSALYLCASSLVDRAYYGYTFGSGTRLTVV.

This chain uses TRBV7-2 with TRBJ2-3, with D perhaps being TRBD1 or TRBD2 (5 bases each). This CDR3 comprises 16 residues. Per the germline V gene, CDR1 is SGHTA and CDR2 is FQGNSA. The ends were cut back, 4 bases at V and 5 bases at J, with 19 bases in the middle. CDR3 DNA sequence: TGTGCCAGCAGCTCTAATATGCGTGGGGGTAAAGATACGCAGTATTTT. It specifies CASSSNMRGGKDTQYF. Supplemented by reference TRBV7-2 and TRBJ2-3, the full variable domain reads GAGVSQSPSNKVTEKGKDVELRCDPISGHTALYWYRQSLGQGLEFLIYFQGNSAPDKSGLPSDRFSAERTGGSVSTLTIQRTQQEDSAVYLCASSSNMRGGKDTQYFGPGTRLTVL.

For this clone: This likely stems from a read error, as it lies one base from a far larger clone. The V call is TRBV11-2, the J call TRBJ1-5; D remains ambiguous. CDR1 and CDR2 from the germline V gene are SGHAT and FQNNGV. The CDR3 consists of 17 residues. The CDR3 coding sequence is TGCGCCAGCAGCCAGGAACCATGGGGTTACGGCAATCAGCCCCAGCATTTT. Translating gives CASSQEPWGYGNQPQHF.